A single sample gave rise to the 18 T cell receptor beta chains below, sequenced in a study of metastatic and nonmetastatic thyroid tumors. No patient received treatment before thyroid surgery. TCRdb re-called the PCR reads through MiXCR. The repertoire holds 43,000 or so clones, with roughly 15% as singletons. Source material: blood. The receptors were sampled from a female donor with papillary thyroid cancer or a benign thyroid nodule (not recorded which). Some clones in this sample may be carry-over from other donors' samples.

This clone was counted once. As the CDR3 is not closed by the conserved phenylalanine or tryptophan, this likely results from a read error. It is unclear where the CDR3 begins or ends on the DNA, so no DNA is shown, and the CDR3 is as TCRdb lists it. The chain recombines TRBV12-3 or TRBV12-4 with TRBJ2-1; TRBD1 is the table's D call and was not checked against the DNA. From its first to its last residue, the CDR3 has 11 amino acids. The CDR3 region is CASATGTEHII.

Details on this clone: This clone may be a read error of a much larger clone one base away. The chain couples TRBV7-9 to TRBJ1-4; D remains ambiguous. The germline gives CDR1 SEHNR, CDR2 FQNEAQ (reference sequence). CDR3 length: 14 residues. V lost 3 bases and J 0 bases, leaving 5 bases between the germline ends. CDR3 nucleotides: TGTGCCAGCAGCTTGTGCTCAACTAATGAAAAACTGTTTTTT. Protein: CASSLCSTNEKLFF.

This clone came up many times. The CDR3 DNA is TGTGCCATCAGTGGTTCCAGGGGGAACGCGAACACCGGGGAGCTGTTTTTT. It yields the protein CAISGSRGNANTGELFF. The rearrangement links TRBV10-3 to TRBJ2-2, with 7 bases identical to TRBD1. Losses at the gene ends were 4 bases for V and 0 bases for J; bases not matched to a gene: 8. The germline V gene encodes CDR1 ENHRY and CDR2 SYGVKD. The CDR3 spans 17 residues.

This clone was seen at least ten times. In DNA, the CDR3 is TGTGCCAGCAGTCAAAATTTTGGGACAGGGGCCTTGAACACTGAAGCTTTCTTT. It yields the protein CASSQNFGTGALNTEAFF. V usage is TRBV11-2 and J usage is TRBJ1-1; 10 bases map to TRBD1. The germline CDR1 and CDR2 sequences are SGHAT and FQNNGV. V was pared by 6 bases and J by 0 bases, with 13 bases of the junction left unmatched. This CDR3 is built from 18 residues.

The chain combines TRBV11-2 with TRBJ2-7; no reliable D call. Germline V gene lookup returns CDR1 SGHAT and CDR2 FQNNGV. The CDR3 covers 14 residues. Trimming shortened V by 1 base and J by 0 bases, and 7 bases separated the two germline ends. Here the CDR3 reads CASSLVASSYEQYF. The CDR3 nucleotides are TGTGCCAGCAGCTTAGTTGCCAGCTCCTACGAGCAGTACTTC.

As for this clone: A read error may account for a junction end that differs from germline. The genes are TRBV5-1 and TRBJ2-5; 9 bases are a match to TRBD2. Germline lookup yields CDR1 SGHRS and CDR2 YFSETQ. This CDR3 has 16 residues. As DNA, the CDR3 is TGCGCCAGCAGCGAGGGGGGACTAGCCGGCGGTGAGACCCATTACTTC. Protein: CASSEGGLAGGETHYF.

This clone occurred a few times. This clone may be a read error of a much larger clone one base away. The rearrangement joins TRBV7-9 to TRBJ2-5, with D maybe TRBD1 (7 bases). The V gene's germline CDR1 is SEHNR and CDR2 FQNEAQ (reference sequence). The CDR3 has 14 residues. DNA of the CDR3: TGTGCCAGCAGCTTCGGTGACAGGGAGGAGATCCAGTACTTC. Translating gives CASSFGDREEIQYF.

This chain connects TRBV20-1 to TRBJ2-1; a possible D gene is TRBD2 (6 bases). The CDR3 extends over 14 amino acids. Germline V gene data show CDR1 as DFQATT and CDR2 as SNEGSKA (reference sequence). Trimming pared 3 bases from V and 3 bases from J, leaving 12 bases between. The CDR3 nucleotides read TGCAGTGCTAGCCCTGGGGGGATCTACAATGAGCAGTTCTTC. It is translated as CSASPGGIYNEQFF.

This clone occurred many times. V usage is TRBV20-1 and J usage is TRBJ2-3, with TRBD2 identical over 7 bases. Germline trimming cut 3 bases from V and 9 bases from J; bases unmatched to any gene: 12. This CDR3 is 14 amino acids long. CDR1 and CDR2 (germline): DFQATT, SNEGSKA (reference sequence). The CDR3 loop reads CSARGAGTAETQYF. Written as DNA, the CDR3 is TGCAGTGCTAGGGGAGCGGGGACCGCCGAGACGCAGTATTTT.

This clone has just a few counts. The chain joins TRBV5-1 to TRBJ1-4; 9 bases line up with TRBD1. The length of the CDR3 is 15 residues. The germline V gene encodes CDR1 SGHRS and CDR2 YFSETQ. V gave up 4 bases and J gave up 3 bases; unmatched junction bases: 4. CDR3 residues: CASSRGQGANEKLFF. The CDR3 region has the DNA TGCGCCAGCAGCAGGGGACAGGGCGCTAATGAAAAACTGTTTTTT.

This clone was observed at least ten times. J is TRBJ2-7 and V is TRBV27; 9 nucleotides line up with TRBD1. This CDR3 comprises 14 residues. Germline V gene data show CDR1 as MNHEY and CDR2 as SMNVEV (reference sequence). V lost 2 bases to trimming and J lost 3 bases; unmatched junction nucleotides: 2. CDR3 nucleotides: TGTGCCAGCAGTTTAGGGACAGGGAACTACGAGCAGTACTTC. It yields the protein CASSLGTGNYEQYF.

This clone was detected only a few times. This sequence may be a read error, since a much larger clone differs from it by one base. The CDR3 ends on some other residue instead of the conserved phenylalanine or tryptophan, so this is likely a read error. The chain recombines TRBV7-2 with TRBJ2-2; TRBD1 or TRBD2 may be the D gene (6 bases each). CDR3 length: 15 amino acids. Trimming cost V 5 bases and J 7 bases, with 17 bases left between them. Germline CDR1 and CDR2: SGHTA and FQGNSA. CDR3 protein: CASSPRGVSGGELFL. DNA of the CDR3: TGTGCCAGCAGCCCGAGGGGGGTAAGTGGCGGGGAGCTGTTTCTT.

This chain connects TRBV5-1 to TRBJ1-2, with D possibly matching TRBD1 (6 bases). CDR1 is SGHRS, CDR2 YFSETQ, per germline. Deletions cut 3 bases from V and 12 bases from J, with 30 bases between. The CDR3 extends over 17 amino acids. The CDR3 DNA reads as TGCGCCAGCAGCTCCCCGTACAGGGCGAACTGGTTGGCCGGCCACACCTTC. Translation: CASSSPYRANWLAGHTF. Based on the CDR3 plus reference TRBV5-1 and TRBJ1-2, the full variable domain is KAGVTQTPRYLIKTRGQQVTLSCSPISGHRSVSWYQQTPGQGLQFLFEYFSETQRNKGNFPGRFSGRQFSNSRSEMNVSTLELGDSALYLCASSSPYRANWLAGHTFGSGTRLTVV.

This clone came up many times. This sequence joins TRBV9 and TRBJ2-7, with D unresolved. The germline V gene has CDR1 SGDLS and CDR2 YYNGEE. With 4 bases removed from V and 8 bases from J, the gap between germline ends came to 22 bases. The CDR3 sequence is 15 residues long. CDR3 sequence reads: CASSLQTGSPTQQYF. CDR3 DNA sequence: TGTGCCAGCAGCCTTCAAACCGGGTCCCCAACACAGCAGTACTTC.

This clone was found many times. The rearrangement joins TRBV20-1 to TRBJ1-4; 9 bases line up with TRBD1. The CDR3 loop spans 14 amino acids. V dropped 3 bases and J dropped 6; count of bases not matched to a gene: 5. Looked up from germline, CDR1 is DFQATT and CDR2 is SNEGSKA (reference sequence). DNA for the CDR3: TGCAGTGCTAGCTACCGGGACAGGGATGAAAAACTGTTTTTT. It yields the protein CSASYRDRDEKLFF.

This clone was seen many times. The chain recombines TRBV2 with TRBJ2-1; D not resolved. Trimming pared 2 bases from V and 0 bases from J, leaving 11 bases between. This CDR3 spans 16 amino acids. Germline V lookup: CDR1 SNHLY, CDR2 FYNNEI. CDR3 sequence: CASSEPNPSSYNEQFF. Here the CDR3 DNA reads TGTGCCAGCAGTGAACCAAACCCGAGCTCCTACAATGAGCAGTTCTTC.

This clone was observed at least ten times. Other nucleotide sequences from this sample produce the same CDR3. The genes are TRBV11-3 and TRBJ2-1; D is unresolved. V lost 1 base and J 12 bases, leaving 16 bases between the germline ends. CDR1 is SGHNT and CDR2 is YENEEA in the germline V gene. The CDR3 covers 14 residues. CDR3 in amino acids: CASSLVGLVSGQFF. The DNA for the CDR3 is TGTGCCAGCAGCTTAGTCGGTCTAGTGAGTGGGCAGTTCTTC.

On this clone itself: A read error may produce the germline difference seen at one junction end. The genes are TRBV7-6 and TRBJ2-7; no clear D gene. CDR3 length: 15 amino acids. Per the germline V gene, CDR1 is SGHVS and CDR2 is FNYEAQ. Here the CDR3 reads CASILGLDPSYEQYF. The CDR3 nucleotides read TGTGCCAGCATCTTAGGTCTGGACCCTTCCTACGAGCAGTACTTC.